A single sample gave rise to the 26 T cell receptor beta chains below, sequenced in a study of CD8+ T cells in alopecia areata. RNA was isolated and reverse transcribed to cDNA, the sequencing template. Assay used: immunoSEQ multiplex PCR; TCRdb lists only in-frame clones, some missing. The sample records just over 150,000 clones, under 60% being singletons. Sequencing used CD8+ T cells sorted from blood, obtained at week 0. The receptors originated from a human donor with alopecia areata.

The chain employs TRBV10-3 and TRBJ1-1, with a possible D match to TRBD1 (6 bases). Germline V gene lookup returns CDR1 ENHRY and CDR2 SYGVKD. V lost 1 base and J 1 base, leaving 22 bases between the germline ends. This CDR3 is built from 19 residues. DNA of the CDR3: TGTGCCATCAGTGAGTTTAAAATACAGGGACGGGGGCCGAACACTGAAGCTTTCTTT. Its translation: CAISEFKIQGRGPNTEAFF.

This sequence joins TRBV25-1 and TRBJ2-2; D not certain. This CDR3 spans 14 amino acids. From germline, CDR1 is MGHDK and CDR2 SYGVNS. The V gene lost 6 bases and the J gene lost 6 bases, with 14 bases spanning the gap. The CDR3, as DNA: TGTGCCAGCAGCCTCCAGGAGTTACCCGGGGAGCTGTTTTTT. Its protein is CASSLQELPGELFF.

The sample holds a few counts of this clone. The gene calls are TRBV7-2 and TRBJ2-7; perhaps D is TRBD1 or TRBD2 (5 bases each). V was trimmed by 1 base and J by 7 bases, leaving 14 bases between them. The CDR3 totals 14 residues. From germline, CDR1 is SGHTA and CDR2 FQGNSA. The CDR3 DNA follows: TGTGCCAGCAGCTTAGGTCTGGGACCCCCTGAGCAGTACTTC. It encodes CASSLGLGPPEQYF. The full variable domain, with the rest looked up from reference TRBV7-2 and TRBJ2-7, is GAGVSQSPSNKVTEKGKDVELRCDPISGHTALYWYRQSLGQGLEFLIYFQGNSAPDKSGLPSDRFSAERTGGSVSTLTIQRTQQEDSAVYLCASSLGLGPPEQYFGPGTRLTVT.

This chain links TRBV30 with TRBJ1-1; D possibly corresponds to TRBD1 (5 bases). CDR1 and CDR2 from the germline V gene are GTSNPN and SVGIG (reference sequence). Trimming removed 1 base from V and 0 bases from J, with 6 bases in between. The CDR3 totals 13 residues. For the CDR3, the DNA is TGTGCCTGGAGTGGACAGTTGAACACTGAAGCTTTCTTT. Translating gives CAWSGQLNTEAFF.

This sequence joins TRBV9 and TRBJ1-4; D is undetermined. Looked up from germline, CDR1 is SGDLS and CDR2 is YYNGEE. There are 15 residues in the CDR3. Trimming left V 4 bases short and J 7 bases short, with 17 bases between. The CDR3 DNA sequence: TGTGCCAGCAGCCCTGACGACGACGGAGGTGAAAAACTGTTTTTT. Its translation: CASSPDDDGGEKLFF.

The rearrangement joins TRBV30 to TRBJ1-1; a weak D match, TRBD1 (6 bases). V lost 5 bases, J lost 4 bases, and 11 bases lay in between. The germline gives CDR1 GTSNPN, CDR2 SVGIG (reference sequence). This CDR3 contains 12 residues. DNA for the CDR3: TGTGCCTGGCATACAGGGTCCACTGAAGCTTTCTTT. This codes for CAWHTGSTEAFF.

This clone appeared a few times. The genes are TRBV27 and TRBJ2-1, with 12 bases identical to TRBD2. CDR3 length: 16 amino acids. From germline, CDR1 is MNHEY and CDR2 SMNVEV (reference sequence). Unmatched junction bases numbered 10, after V lost 6 bases and J lost 7 bases. Here the CDR3 reads CASSTHRLAGVNEQFF. In DNA form, the CDR3 reads TGTGCCAGCAGCACACACAGACTAGCGGGGGTGAATGAGCAGTTCTTC.

The chain uses TRBV25-1 and TRBJ2-3; D is possibly TRBD1 or TRBD2 (5 bases each). The CDR3 loop spans 13 amino acids. Trimming removed 4 bases from V and 6 bases from J, with 11 bases in between. Germline lookup yields CDR1 MGHDK and CDR2 SYGVNS. This chain's CDR3 is CASSVGVVDTQYF. CDR3 sequence (DNA): TGTGCCAGCAGTGTGGGGGTCGTGGATACGCAGTATTTT.

This clone was seen once. This sequence joins TRBV6-1 and TRBJ2-7, with TRBD1 identical over 7 bases. There are 13 residues in the CDR3. Trimming took 5 bases from V and 3 from J; bases not matched to a gene: 4. The germline V gene encodes CDR1 MNHNS and CDR2 SASEGT. The CDR3 sequence: CASSTRDSYEQYF. The DNA of the CDR3 is TGTGCCAGCAGTACCCGGGACAGCTACGAGCAGTACTTC.

J is TRBJ1-5 and V is TRBV4-3, with unresolved D. This CDR3 comprises 16 residues. With 0 bases removed from V and 4 bases from J, the gap between germline ends came to 13 bases. Germline V gives CDR1 LGHNA, CDR2 YSLEER. The DNA of the CDR3 is TGCGCCAGCAGCCAAGATCGGATAATGTCGAATCAGCCCCAGCATTTT. This sequence encodes CASSQDRIMSNQPQHF.

The chain carries TRBV9 and TRBJ2-3; D not resolved. The V gene's germline CDR1 is SGDLS and CDR2 YYNGEE. The CDR3 loop spans 14 amino acids. The ends were cut back, 0 bases at V and 3 bases at J, with 8 bases in the middle. In DNA, the CDR3 is TGTGCCAGCAGCGTAGCCGGAGCGACAGATACGCAGTATTTT. Protein product: CASSVAGATDTQYF.

In its sample, this clone was seen a few times. V usage is TRBV6-5 and J usage is TRBJ1-1; D not certain. Per the germline V gene, CDR1 is MNHEY and CDR2 is SVGAGI. V shed 6 bases and J shed 0 bases, with 14 bases lying between them. This CDR3 comprises 15 residues. CDR3 bases: TGTGCCAGCAGGGCCAGAACCCGGGTGAACACTGAAGCTTTCTTT. This codes for CASRARTRVNTEAFF.

The genes are TRBV13 and TRBJ1-1, with D maybe TRBD1 (6 bases). Germline CDR1 and CDR2: PRHDT and FYEKMQ (reference sequence). CDR3 length equals 15 residues. V was trimmed by 5 bases and J by 1 base, leaving 14 bases between them. The DNA of the CDR3 is TGTGCCAGCAGCCAGCACCGGGACACGAACACTGAAGCTTTCTTT. Encoded protein: CASSQHRDTNTEAFF.

This chain joins TRBV2 and TRBJ1-5; no firm D call. This CDR3 region has 14 residues. Trimming removed 3 bases at V and 0 bases at J, with 6 bases between. The germline CDR1 and CDR2 sequences are SNHLY and FYNNEI. CDR3 region: CASSESHSNQPQHF. The DNA for the CDR3 is TGTGCCAGCAGTGAGTCGCATAGCAATCAGCCCCAGCATTTT.

This chain connects TRBV15 to TRBJ1-2; D not resolved. The CDR3 has 13 amino acids. Between the trimmed V and J ends, which lost 1 base and 4 bases, there was a span of 7 bases. Germline CDR1 and CDR2: LNHNV and YYDKDF (reference sequence). The CDR3 sequence is CATSRVGSYGYTF. CDR3 sequence (DNA): TGTGCCACCAGCAGAGTTGGGAGCTATGGCTACACCTTC.

The V and J genes are TRBV4-3 and TRBJ2-1; TRBD1 is a possible D gene (6 bases). With 1 base removed from V and 0 bases from J, the gap between germline ends came to 10 bases. This CDR3 is 16 amino acids long. CDR1 and CDR2 (germline): LGHNA, YSLEER. The CDR3 nucleotides read TGCGCCAGCAGCCAAGGGACAGCGGTCTCCTACAATGAGCAGTTCTTC. Protein: CASSQGTAVSYNEQFF.

The chain combines TRBV11-3 with TRBJ1-1; D gene ambiguous. V lost 3 bases, J lost 1 base, and 3 bases lay in between. The CDR3 has 12 residues. CDR1 SGHNT and CDR2 YENEEA come from the germline V gene. For the CDR3, the DNA is TGTGCCAGCAGCTTGCGGAACACTGAAGCTTTCTTT. Translating gives CASSLRNTEAFF.

This clone turned up a few times. This rearrangement joins TRBV29-1 to TRBJ2-1, with 11 bases fitting TRBD2. Germline CDR1 and CDR2: SQVTM and ANQGSEA. The CDR3 covers 13 residues. V lost 6 bases to trimming and J lost 5 bases; unmatched junction nucleotides: 3. DNA for the CDR3: TGCAGCGTAACTAGCGGGGGAAACAATGAGCAGTTCTTC. It codes for CSVTSGGNNEQFF.

The chain employs TRBV19 and TRBJ1-1, with D uncertain. V dropped 11 bases and J dropped 1 base, with 14 bases sitting between them. CDR1 is LNHDA and CDR2 is SQIVND in the germline V gene (reference sequence). The CDR3 sequence is 13 residues long. CDR3 DNA: TGTGCCTCCAGCTTACAGAGGAACACTGAAGCTTTCTTT. It is translated as CASSLQRNTEAFF. Variable domain in full (rest from reference TRBV19 and TRBJ1-1): DGGITQSPKYLFRKEGQNVTLSCEQNLNHDAMYWYRQDPGQGLRLIYYSQIVNDFQKGDIAEGYSVSREKKESFPLTVTSAQKNPTAFYLCASSLQRNTEAFFGQGTRLTVV.

The genes are TRBV6-5 and TRBJ1-5, with TRBD1 identical over 7 bases. This CDR3 spans 15 amino acids. Per germline, CDR1 MNHEY and CDR2 SVGAGI. V was pared by 7 bases and J by 6 bases, with 12 bases of the junction left unmatched. This chain's CDR3 is CASKETGGGGQPQHF. The CDR3, as DNA: TGTGCCAGCAAGGAGACTGGAGGGGGCGGTCAGCCCCAGCATTTT.

This clone has only a few counts. The V and J genes are TRBV30 and TRBJ2-1; 7 nucleotides agree with TRBD2. The CDR3 has 21 residues. CDR1 and CDR2 (germline): GTSNPN, SVGIG (reference sequence). V gave up 3 bases and J gave up 5 bases; unmatched junction bases: 28. The CDR3 protein is CAWRNWTWGRAEAGTNNEQFF. CDR3 in DNA: TGTGCCTGGAGAAATTGGACCTGGGGCAGGGCAGAAGCGGGGACGAACAATGAGCAGTTCTTC.

The chain has TRBV30 and TRBJ2-1; TRBD1 matches at 10 bases. Per the germline V gene, CDR1 is GTSNPN and CDR2 is SVGIG (reference sequence). The CDR3 is made up of 16 amino acids. V lost 3 bases, J lost 3 bases, and 8 bases stayed unmatched. This chain's CDR3 is CAWSSTGTGDYNEQFF. The CDR3 DNA is TGTGCCTGGAGCTCGACCGGGACAGGGGACTACAATGAGCAGTTCTTC.

The chain joins TRBV13 to TRBJ2-7; 14 bases align to TRBD2. Germline values: CDR1 PRHDT, CDR2 FYEKMQ (reference sequence). The V gene end was trimmed by 5 bases and the J gene end by 4 bases; junction bases not matched to a gene: 4. The CDR3 runs 15 residues. This CDR3 reads CASSRLAGGRYEQYF. As DNA, the CDR3 is TGTGCCAGCAGCAGACTAGCGGGGGGGCGATACGAGCAGTACTTC.

The chain employs TRBV27 and TRBJ2-7, with a possible D match to TRBD2 (7 bases). The V gene lost 0 bases and the J gene lost 3 bases, with 12 bases spanning the gap. This CDR3 comprises 15 residues. Germline V gives CDR1 MNHEY, CDR2 SMNVEV (reference sequence). In nucleotides, the CDR3 is TGTGCCAGCAGTTTATCGGCGGGGGCGATCTACGAGCAGTACTTC. Its protein product is CASSLSAGAIYEQYF.

The J gene is TRBJ2-7, the V gene TRBV28, with TRBD2 matching over 8 bases. The junction had 11 bases not matched to a gene; V was cut back by 7 bases and J by 6 bases. The germline V gene encodes CDR1 MDHEN and CDR2 SYDVKM. The CDR3 loop spans 14 amino acids. DNA for the CDR3: TGTGCCAGCACTATGCGGGGGGATATCGGCGAGCAGTACTTC. It yields the protein CASTMRGDIGEQYF. Together with reference TRBV28 and TRBJ2-7, the CDR3 gives the full variable domain: DVKVTQSSRYLVKRTGEKVFLECVQDMDHENMFWYRQDPGLGLRLIYFSYDVKMKEKGDIPEGYSVSREKKERFSLILESASTNQTSMYLCASTMRGDIGEQYFGPGTRLTVT.

This chain links TRBV2 with TRBJ2-5; D may be TRBD1 (6 bases). Trimming left V 3 bases short and J 3 bases short, with 20 bases between. In germline, CDR1 is SNHLY, CDR2 FYNNEI. The CDR3 totals 17 residues. CDR3 sequence (DNA): TGTGCCAGCAGTGAGATCTTCTCTGAGGCAGGGGAAGAGACCCAGTACTTC. It yields the protein CASSEIFSEAGEETQYF.